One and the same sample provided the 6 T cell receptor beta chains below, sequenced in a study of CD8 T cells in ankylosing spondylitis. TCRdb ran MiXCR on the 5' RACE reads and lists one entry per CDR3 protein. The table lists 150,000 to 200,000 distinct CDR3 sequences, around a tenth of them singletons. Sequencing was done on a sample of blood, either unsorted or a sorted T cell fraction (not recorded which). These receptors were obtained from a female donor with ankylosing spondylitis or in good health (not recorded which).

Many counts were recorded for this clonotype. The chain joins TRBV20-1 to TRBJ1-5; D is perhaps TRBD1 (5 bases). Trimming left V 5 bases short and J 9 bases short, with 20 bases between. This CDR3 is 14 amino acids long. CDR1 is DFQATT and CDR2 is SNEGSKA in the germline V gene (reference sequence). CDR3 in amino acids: CSAPTSGLPSPQHF. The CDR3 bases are TGCAGTGCTCCCACATCGGGACTCCCCTCGCCCCAGCATTTT.

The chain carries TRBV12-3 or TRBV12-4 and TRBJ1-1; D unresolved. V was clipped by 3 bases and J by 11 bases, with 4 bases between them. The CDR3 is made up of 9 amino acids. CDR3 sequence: CASSLRAFF. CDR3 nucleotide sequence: TGTGCCAGCAGTTTGCGGGCTTTCTTT.

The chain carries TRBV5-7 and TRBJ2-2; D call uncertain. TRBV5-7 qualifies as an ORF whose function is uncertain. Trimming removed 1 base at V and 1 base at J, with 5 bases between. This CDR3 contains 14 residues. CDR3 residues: CASSLRENTGELFF. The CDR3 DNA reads TGTGCCAGCAGCTTGCGAGAGAACACCGGGGAGCTGTTTTTT.

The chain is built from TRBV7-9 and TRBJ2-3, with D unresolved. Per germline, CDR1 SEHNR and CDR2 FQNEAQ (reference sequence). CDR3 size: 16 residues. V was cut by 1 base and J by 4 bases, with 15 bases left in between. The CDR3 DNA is TGTGCCAGCAGCTTAGAAGGGTCACCAGGCGCAGATACGCAGTATTTT. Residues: CASSLEGSPGADTQYF.

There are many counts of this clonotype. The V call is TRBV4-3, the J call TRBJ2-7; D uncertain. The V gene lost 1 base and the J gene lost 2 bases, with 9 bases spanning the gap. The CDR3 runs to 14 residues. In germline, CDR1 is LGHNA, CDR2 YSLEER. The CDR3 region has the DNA TGCGCCAGCAGCCAAGGAGTTACACCCTACGAGCAGTACTTC. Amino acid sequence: CASSQGVTPYEQYF.

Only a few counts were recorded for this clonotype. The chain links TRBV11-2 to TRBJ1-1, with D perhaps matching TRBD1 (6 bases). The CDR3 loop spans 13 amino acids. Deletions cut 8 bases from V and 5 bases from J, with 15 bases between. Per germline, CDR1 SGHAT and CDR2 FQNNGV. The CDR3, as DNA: TGTGCCAGCGGAAACAGGGTGTGGACTGAAGCTTTCTTT. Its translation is CASGNRVWTEAFF.